A selection of T cell receptor beta chains follows, all from one sample in a study of CD8 T cells in ankylosing spondylitis. Using its own MiXCR run on the 5' RACE reads, TCRdb lists one record per CDR3 protein. The sample yields 300,000 to 400,000 distinct CDR3 sequences, under 15% seen once. The sequenced material came from blood, either unsorted or a sorted T cell fraction (not recorded which). The receptors derive from a male donor with ankylosing spondylitis or in good health (not recorded which). Both conserved end residues are part of each CDR3. Fields, in order: CDR3 length, V gene, J gene, CDR3 protein.

16	TRBV5-1	TRBJ2-3	CASSLGLAGIADTQYF
17	TRBV5-1	TRBJ2-1	CASSLAPPSGRAHEQFF
16	TRBV7-9	TRBJ2-7	CASSPGGGARSYEQYF
16	TRBV4-1	TRBJ2-2	CASSQNSGGNTGELFF
15	TRBV3-1	TRBJ2-7	CASSLGDRERYEQYF
17	TRBV12-3/TRBV12-4	TRBJ2-5	CASSLGNTGPGGETQYF
13	TRBV5-1	TRBJ2-7	CASSFRGGHEQYF
13	TRBV20-1	TRBJ2-4	CSARTGAKNIQYF
19	TRBV7-8	TRBJ2-2	CASSLALPTGRTVPGELFF
15	TRBV18	TRBJ2-1	CASSLLDSSYNEQFF
19	TRBV3-1	TRBJ2-1	CASSVQSPRIAGGFNEQFF
15	TRBV15	TRBJ2-1	CATQSGQGGYNEQFF
16	TRBV11-2	TRBJ1-4	CASSLVATDLGEKLFF
18	TRBV4-1	TRBJ2-6	CASSQSGTVFSGANVLTF
20	TRBV11-1	TRBJ2-7	CASSSLSPRGPTEIFIEQYF
11	TRBV5-1	TRBJ1-2	CASGMNYGYTF
13	TRBV11-2	TRBJ2-1	CASSSTAIARQFF
15	TRBV20-1	TRBJ1-6	CSAALGGAGNSPLHF
11	TRBV12-3/TRBV12-4	TRBJ2-7	CASSPDRVQYF